The 17 T cell receptor beta chains presented below share a single source sample, sequenced in a study of blood T cell repertoires in COVID-19 (dated by TCRdb to 2018 to 2021). Preparation of the library involved the immunoSEQ multiplex PCR assay. TCRdb took over this immuneACCESS table, retaining in-frame rearrangements with V and J assigned. Such tables are incomplete; in checked studies, under half of the missing clones stem from an unresolved V gene, and the remainder is unexplained. The sample contains tens of thousands of clones, around four fifths of them found a single time. In total, the top ten clones hold 11% of the sample. The sequenced sample consisted of peripheral blood. These receptors were collected from a man between 65 and 85 years old with acute or convalescent COVID-19.

This clone was counted only a few times. The rearrangement uses TRBV5-4 and TRBJ2-3; D may be TRBD2 (5 bases). The V end lost 1 base, the J end lost 0 bases, and 9 bases lay between the germline ends. The CDR3 is 15 amino acids. From germline, CDR1 is SGHNT and CDR2 YYREEE (reference sequence). The CDR3 reads CASSLIGESTDTQYF. The CDR3 coding sequence is TGTGCCAGCAGCTTGATCGGGGAAAGCACAGATACGCAGTATTTT.

The rearrangement links TRBV7-2 to TRBJ2-2; D gene uncertain. V lost 5 bases and J lost 5, with 6 bases in between. Germline CDR1 SGHTA, CDR2 FQGNSA. The CDR3 is 12 amino acids. The CDR3 is CASSPQTGELFF. The CDR3 DNA is TGTGCCAGCAGCCCCCAGACCGGGGAGCTGTTTTTT. Together with reference TRBV7-2 and TRBJ2-2, the CDR3 gives the full variable domain: GAGVSQSPSNKVTEKGKDVELRCDPISGHTALYWYRQSLGQGLEFLIYFQGNSAPDKSGLPSDRFSAERTGGSVSTLTIQRTQQEDSAVYLCASSPQTGELFFGEGSRLTVL.

The J gene is TRBJ2-7, the V gene TRBV5-1; TRBD2 matches at 9 bases. CDR3 length equals 14 residues. CDR1 and CDR2 (germline): SGHRS, YFSETQ. Germline trimming cut 3 bases from V and 4 bases from J; bases unmatched to any gene: 5. The CDR3 coding sequence is TGCGCCAGCAGCTCGGGAAGCGGGGGGTACGAGCAGTACTTC. As protein: CASSSGSGGYEQYF.

The CDR3 nucleotides are TGCGCCAGCAGCTTGAACCGGGGTAGGACTGAAGCTTTCTTT. Amino acids: CASSLNRGRTEAFF. This chain links TRBV5-1 with TRBJ1-1; no clear D gene. Trimming removed 1 base from V and 5 bases from J, with 12 bases in between. The CDR3 is made up of 14 amino acids. The germline V gene encodes CDR1 SGHRS and CDR2 YFSETQ.

This clone was observed once. The chain combines TRBV3-1 (or the pseudogene TRBV3-2) with TRBJ2-2; 8 bases are a match to TRBD2. The CDR3 loop spans 17 amino acids. CDR1 and CDR2 (germline): LGHDT, YNNKEL (reference sequence). Trimming at V came to 1 base and at J to 6 bases, leaving 10 bases not matched to a gene. This CDR3 is CASSQGRGLGAPGELFF. For the CDR3, the DNA is TGTGCCAGCAGCCAAGGGCGGGGACTAGGGGCACCCGGGGAGCTGTTTTTT.

The CDR3: CASSSTRDTEAFF. CDR3 DNA sequence: TGTGCCAGCAGTTCTACCCGGGACACTGAAGCTTTCTTT. The V gene is TRBV6-5, the J gene TRBJ1-1; D is unresolved. This CDR3 contains 13 residues. Trimming removed 4 bases at V and 3 bases at J, with 9 bases between. Germline CDR1 and CDR2: MNHEY and SVGAGI.

V usage is TRBV6-5 and J usage is TRBJ2-2, with a possible D match to TRBD1 (5 bases). V was trimmed by 5 bases and J by 4 bases, leaving 8 bases between them. The CDR3 totals 13 residues. Germline CDR1 reads MNHEY; CDR2 reads SVGAGI. The CDR3 loop reads CASSQGSTGELFF. For the CDR3, the DNA is TGTGCCAGCAGTCAGGGAAGCACCGGGGAGCTGTTTTTT.

The rearrangement links TRBV11-2 to TRBJ2-1, with D unclear. Trimming pared 0 bases from V and 3 bases from J, leaving 3 bases between. CDR1 is SGHAT, CDR2 FQNNGV, per germline. The CDR3 totals 13 residues. DNA for the CDR3: TGTGCCAGCAGCTTAGATTACTACAATGAGCAGTTCTTC. Amino acid sequence: CASSLDYYNEQFF.

The chain has TRBV5-4 and TRBJ2-1, with 8 bases aligning to TRBD1. This CDR3 is built from 14 residues. V trimming: 4 bases; J trimming: 6 bases; junction bases outside the gene matches: 6. CDR1 and CDR2 (germline): SGHNT, YYREEE (reference sequence). The CDR3 DNA follows: TGTGCCAGCAGCCAACCGGGACAGGTCAATGAGCAGTTCTTC. This sequence encodes CASSQPGQVNEQFF.

This chain links TRBV6-6 with TRBJ2-1; TRBD2 agrees at 12 bases. Germline V lookup: CDR1 MNHNY, CDR2 SVGAGI (reference sequence). V trimming: 2 bases; J trimming: 8 bases; junction bases outside the gene matches: 7. The CDR3 sequence is 16 residues long. The CDR3 sequence is CASSYPTSGGKDEQFF. The CDR3 nucleotides are TGTGCCAGCAGTTACCCCACTAGCGGGGGGAAAGATGAGCAGTTCTTC.

The chain combines TRBV29-1 with TRBJ2-3; D gene ambiguous. There are 13 residues in the CDR3. The germline V gene has CDR1 SQVTM and CDR2 ANQGSEA. The ends were cut back, 2 bases at V and 5 bases at J, with 11 bases in the middle. The CDR3 spells CSVESPARDTQYF. The CDR3 DNA sequence: TGCAGCGTTGAATCCCCCGCGAGAGATACGCAGTATTTT.

The V call is TRBV5-1, the J call TRBJ2-3; 10 nucleotides agree with TRBD2. V trimming: 4 bases; J trimming: 3 bases; junction bases outside the gene matches: 8. There are 16 residues in the CDR3. The V gene's germline CDR1 is SGHRS and CDR2 YFSETQ. This chain's CDR3 is CASSVQRGGGTDTQYF. CDR3 DNA sequence: TGCGCCAGCAGCGTTCAGCGGGGGGGAGGAACAGATACGCAGTATTTT.

This sequence joins TRBV5-4 and TRBJ2-3; D possibly corresponds to TRBD1 (6 bases). The CDR3 is 15 amino acids. Trimming took off 3 bases at V and 1 base at J, with 12 bases between the two ends. Per germline, CDR1 SGHNT and CDR2 YYREEE (reference sequence). The CDR3 is CASSSAHRGTDTQYF. The CDR3 region has the DNA TGTGCCAGCAGCTCAGCTCACAGGGGCACAGATACGCAGTATTTT. Drawing the rest from reference TRBV5-4 and TRBJ2-3, the complete variable domain is ETGVTQSPTHLIKTRGQQVTLRCSSQSGHNTVSWYQQALGQGPQFIFQYYREEENGRGNFPPRFSGLQFPNYSSELNVNALELDDSALYLCASSSAHRGTDTQYFGPGTRLTVL.

The rearrangement uses TRBV11-2 and TRBJ1-1; 9 bases are a match to TRBD1. V lost 5 bases and J lost 3; bases outside the gene matches: 7. The CDR3 consists of 15 residues. Germline V gene lookup returns CDR1 SGHAT and CDR2 FQNNGV. This CDR3 is CASSHNRGPYTEAFF. As DNA, the CDR3 is TGTGCCAGCAGCCATAACAGGGGGCCGTACACTGAAGCTTTCTTT.

The chain is built from TRBV5-1 and TRBJ1-4; 7 nucleotides match TRBD1. Germline assignment: CDR1 SGHRS and CDR2 YFSETQ. The CDR3 runs to 16 residues. V was clipped by 5 bases and J by 1 base; unmatched bases: 8. The CDR3 region has the DNA TGCGCCAGCAGACCCGGGACAGTGGTAACTAATGAAAAACTGTTTTTT. Translation gives CASRPGTVVTNEKLFF.

V gene TRBV7-9 combines with J gene TRBJ1-5; TRBD1 is a possible D gene (5 bases). The ends were cut back, 5 bases at V and 2 bases at J, with 10 bases in the middle. Germline values: CDR1 SEHNR, CDR2 FQNEAQ (reference sequence). There are 14 residues in the CDR3. For the CDR3, the DNA is TGTGCCAGCAGCCACGGGGGTCGCAATCAGCCCCAGCATTTT. This sequence encodes CASSHGGRNQPQHF.

The rearrangement uses TRBV5-1 and TRBJ2-7; D possibly corresponds to TRBD1 (5 bases). With 0 bases removed from V and 1 base from J, the gap between germline ends came to 8 bases. The CDR3 is made up of 14 amino acids. Germline V lookup: CDR1 SGHRS, CDR2 YFSETQ. The CDR3 DNA reads as TGCGCCAGCAGCTTGGACAGGACATCCTACGAGCAGTACTTC. Protein: CASSLDRTSYEQYF. Supplemented by reference TRBV5-1 and TRBJ2-7, the full variable domain reads KAGVTQTPRYLIKTRGQQVTLSCSPISGHRSVSWYQQTPGQGLQFLFEYFSETQRNKGNFPGRFSGRQFSNSRSEMNVSTLELGDSALYLCASSLDRTSYEQYFGPGTRLTVT.